These 10 T cell receptor beta chains share one sample of origin, sequenced in a study of T cell responses to AZD1222 COVID-19 vaccine. The data were produced by immunoSEQ multiplex PCR, yet TCRdb's version contains in-frame clones alone and is incomplete. The sample holds about 120,000 clones, roughly 91% seen once. The material was peripheral blood, obtained on day 0 of AZD1222 vaccination. The receptors originated from an adult in good health.

The V gene is TRBV5-1, the J gene TRBJ2-7, with D unresolved. The germline V gene has CDR1 SGHRS and CDR2 YFSETQ. This CDR3 has 13 residues. The germline V and J ends were trimmed by 4 bases and 2 bases, with 10 bases remaining between them. The chain's CDR3 is CASSAPPTYEQYF. The DNA for the CDR3 is TGCGCCAGCAGCGCGCCGCCTACCTACGAGCAGTACTTC.

The genes are TRBV9 and TRBJ2-5; D is ambiguous. V was cut by 1 base and J by 1 base, with 14 bases left in between. Looked up from germline, CDR1 is SGDLS and CDR2 is YYNGEE. CDR3 size: 16 residues. CDR3 sequence (DNA): TGTGCCAGCAGCGTACAACGACACAGTCTCCAAGAGACCCAGTACTTC. Amino acids: CASSVQRHSLQETQYF.

This chain connects TRBV30 to TRBJ2-1; D perhaps matches TRBD1 (5 bases). This CDR3 is built from 14 residues. Trimming left V 2 bases short and J 2 bases short, with 10 bases between. Germline V lookup: CDR1 GTSNPN, CDR2 SVGIG (reference sequence). The DNA for the CDR3 is TGTGCCTGGAGTCACAGGAGAGCCTACAATGAGCAGTTCTTC. It is translated as CAWSHRRAYNEQFF.

This chain uses TRBV19 with TRBJ2-3, with D perhaps matching TRBD2 (5 bases). The V end was cut by 7 bases, the J end by 4 bases, with 15 bases between. CDR1 and CDR2 from the germline V gene are LNHDA and SQIVND (reference sequence). The CDR3 has 14 residues. Here the CDR3 DNA reads TGTGCCAGTAAAAGCGGAAGAATTGCAGATACGCAGTATTTT. This gives the protein CASKSGRIADTQYF.

V gene TRBV15 combines with J gene TRBJ1-6; perhaps TRBD1 as D (5 bases). Germline V gene sequence: CDR1 LNHNV, CDR2 YYDKDF (reference sequence). This CDR3 spans 17 amino acids. V dropped 1 base and J dropped 11 bases, with 21 bases sitting between them. CDR3: CATSRAVGGTLGTPLHF. Here the CDR3 DNA reads TGTGCCACCAGCAGAGCAGTTGGAGGGACGCTAGGGACACCCCTCCACTTT.

CDR3 in amino acids: CASSLATNSPGFPIYGYTF. The CDR3 DNA reads as TGTGCCAGCAGCTTAGCCACAAATTCGCCAGGATTCCCCATATATGGCTACACCTTC. This chain uses TRBV7-9 with TRBJ1-2, with no clear D. The CDR3 is 19 residues long. CDR1 and CDR2 (germline): SEHNR, FQNEAQ (reference sequence). The ends were cut back, 0 bases at V and 5 bases at J, with 25 bases in the middle. Using reference TRBV7-9 and TRBJ1-2 for the parts outside the CDR3, the full variable domain is DTGVSQNPRHKITKRGQNVTFRCDPISEHNRLYWYRQTLGQGPEFLTYFQNEAQLEKSRLLSDRFSAERPKGSFSTLEIQRTEQGDSAMYLCASSLATNSPGFPIYGYTFGSGTRLTVV.

The gene calls are TRBV19 and TRBJ1-5, with D hard to call. Germline V gene lookup returns CDR1 LNHDA and CDR2 SQIVND (reference sequence). With 1 base removed from V and 4 bases from J, the gap between germline ends came to 8 bases. The CDR3 runs to 14 residues. CDR3: CASSIGTINQPQHF. The CDR3 DNA reads TGTGCCAGTAGTATAGGGACGATAAATCAGCCCCAGCATTTT.

This clone was counted a single time. The chain employs TRBV7-8 and TRBJ2-3; 9 nucleotides match TRBD1. CDR1 SGHVS and CDR2 FQNEAQ come from the germline V gene. The CDR3 length is 14 residues. Trimming removed 5 bases from V and 3 bases from J; junction bases left unmatched: 3. The DNA of the CDR3 is TGTGCCAGCAGCCCCGACAGGGGGACAGATACGCAGTATTTT. Translation gives CASSPDRGTDTQYF.

This rearrangement joins TRBV6-2 or TRBV6-3 to TRBJ1-1; a weak D match, TRBD1 (5 bases). V gave up 2 bases and J gave up 1 base, with 14 bases separating them. The CDR3 is 16 residues long. Germline CDR1 and CDR2: MNHEY and SVGEGT. The CDR3 is CASSYGPGLKNTEAFF. The CDR3, as DNA: TGTGCCAGCAGTTACGGCCCGGGGCTGAAGAACACTGAAGCTTTCTTT.

The J gene is TRBJ2-1, the V gene TRBV27; TRBD2 matches 7 bases. V dropped 4 bases and J dropped 8; count of bases not matched to a gene: 8. The CDR3 extends over 14 amino acids. Germline lookup yields CDR1 MNHEY and CDR2 SMNVEV (reference sequence). Written as DNA, the CDR3 is TGTGCCAGCAGTTCTGGACTAGTTGGGCATGAGCAGTTCTTC. Translated, it gives CASSSGLVGHEQFF.